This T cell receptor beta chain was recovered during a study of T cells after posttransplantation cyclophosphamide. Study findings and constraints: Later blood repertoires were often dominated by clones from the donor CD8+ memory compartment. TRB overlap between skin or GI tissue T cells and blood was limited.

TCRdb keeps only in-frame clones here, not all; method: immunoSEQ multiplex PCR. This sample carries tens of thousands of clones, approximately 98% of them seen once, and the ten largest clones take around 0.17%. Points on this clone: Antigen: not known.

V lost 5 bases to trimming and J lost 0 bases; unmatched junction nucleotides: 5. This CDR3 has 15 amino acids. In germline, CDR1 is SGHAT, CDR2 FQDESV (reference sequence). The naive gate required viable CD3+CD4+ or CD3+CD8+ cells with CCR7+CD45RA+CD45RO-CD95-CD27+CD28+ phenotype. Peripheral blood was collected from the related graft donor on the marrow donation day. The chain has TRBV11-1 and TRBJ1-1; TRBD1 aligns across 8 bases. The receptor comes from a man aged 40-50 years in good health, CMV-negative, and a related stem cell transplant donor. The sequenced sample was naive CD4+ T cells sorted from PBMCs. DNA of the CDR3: TGTGCCAGCAGCGCTAGGGACAGGATGAACACTGAAGCTTTCTTT. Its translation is CASSARDRMNTEAFF.